This TCR beta chain was captured in a study of T cells after yellow fever vaccination. The CDR3 is 16 amino acids. Germline-derived CDR1 and CDR2 are MNHEY and SVGEGT. V was pared by 4 bases and J by 3 bases, with 18 bases between. Findings and caveats of the study: Clonotype sharing between CD4 and CD8 compartments was small.

Conversion of TCR transcripts into cDNA relied on 5'RACE template switching, which added a universal primer site and UMIs. Via MiXCR, TCRdb re-called the 5' RACE reads, giving one row per CDR3 protein. The table shows approximately 130,000 distinct CDR3 sequences, with about 15% occurring only once. The sample holds a few counts of this clonotype. Its cognate antigen is unknown. The sequencing used CD8+ T cells sorted from PBMCs, collected 5 days after the yellow fever booster vaccination. The clonotype was recovered from a man younger than 35 who received the YFV17D yellow fever vaccine. The chain uses TRBV6-2 or TRBV6-3 and TRBJ1-1, with a possible D match to TRBD1 (5 bases). The CDR3 protein is CASSLESGRADTEAFF. CDR3 sequence (DNA): TGTGCCAGCAGTTTGGAGTCAGGGCGGGCCGACACTGAAGCTTTCTTT.